Listed here is a single T cell receptor (beta chain). These data come from a study of cytomegalovirus exposure and HLA in healthy donors. Across the whole study: About 200 million T cells yielded approximately 100 million unique TCR beta sequences, as an earlier analysis found. In an early release, HLA-typed donors contributed 80 million to 95 million unique TCR sequences.

PCR amplification relied on 60 Vbeta primers (plus 13 Jbeta primers). The assay was immunoSEQ multiplex PCR, and TCRdb's table has in-frame clones only and misses some. The sample consists of about 160,000 clones, approximately 70% of them appearing once. The CDR3 runs to 12 residues. Germline V gene lookup returns CDR1 MNHEY and CDR2 SVGAGI. Trimming cost V 7 bases and J 2 bases; bases outside gene matches: 1. The clonotype was recovered from a man aged 35 to 55 in good health and CMV-seropositive. The chain combines TRBV6-5 with TRBJ1-2, with 7 bases that match TRBD1. Sequencing input: PBMCs. CDR3: CASMGQNYGYTF. For the CDR3, the DNA is TGTGCCAGCATGGGACAGAACTATGGCTACACCTTC.